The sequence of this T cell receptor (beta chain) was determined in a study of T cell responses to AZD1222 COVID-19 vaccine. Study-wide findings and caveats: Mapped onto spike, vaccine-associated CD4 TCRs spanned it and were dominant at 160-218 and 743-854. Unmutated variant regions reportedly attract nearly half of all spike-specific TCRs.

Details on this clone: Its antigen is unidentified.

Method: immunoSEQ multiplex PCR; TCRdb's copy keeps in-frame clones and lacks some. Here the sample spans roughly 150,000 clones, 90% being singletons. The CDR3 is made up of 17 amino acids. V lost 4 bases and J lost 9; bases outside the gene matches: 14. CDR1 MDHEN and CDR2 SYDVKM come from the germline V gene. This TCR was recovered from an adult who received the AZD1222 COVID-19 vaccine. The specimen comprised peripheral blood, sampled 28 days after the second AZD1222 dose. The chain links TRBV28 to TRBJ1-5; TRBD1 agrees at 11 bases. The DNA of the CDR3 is TGTGCCAGCAGTTCCCCCGGGACAGGGGGTACCGCGGTGCCCCAGCATTTT. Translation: CASSSPGTGGTAVPQHF.